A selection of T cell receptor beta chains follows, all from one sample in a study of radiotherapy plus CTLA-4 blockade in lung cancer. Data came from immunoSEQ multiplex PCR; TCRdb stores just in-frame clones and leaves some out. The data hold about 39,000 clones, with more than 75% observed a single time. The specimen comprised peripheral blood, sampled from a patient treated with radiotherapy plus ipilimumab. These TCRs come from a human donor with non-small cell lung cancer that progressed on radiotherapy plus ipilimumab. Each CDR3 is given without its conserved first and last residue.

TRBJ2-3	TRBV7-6	ASSRSTSGGSTDTQY
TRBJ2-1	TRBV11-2	ASSLSTGSYNEQF
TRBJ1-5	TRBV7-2	ASSSPRGARGNQPQH
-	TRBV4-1	ASSQGGDRVSYEQY
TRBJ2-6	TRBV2	ASSEGAGSGANVLT
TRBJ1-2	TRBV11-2	ASSLRQGWNYGYT
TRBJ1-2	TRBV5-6	ASSWGTGGNGYT
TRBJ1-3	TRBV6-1	ASSDTGQAIRNTIY
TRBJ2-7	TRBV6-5	ASSSSGSSYEQY
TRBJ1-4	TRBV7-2	ASSLGTGPGEKLF
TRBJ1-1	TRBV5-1	ASSTGTGQNTEAF
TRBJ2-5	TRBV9	ASSVDLEETQY
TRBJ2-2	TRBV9	ASSPPGLAGGHNTGELF
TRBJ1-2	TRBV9	ASSPTANYGYT
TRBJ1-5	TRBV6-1	ASSDQGYQPQH
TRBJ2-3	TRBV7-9	ASSSRDSTDTQY
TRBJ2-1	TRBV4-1	ASSQDPLQGDEQF
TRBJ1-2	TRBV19	ASSVDRGNNYGYT
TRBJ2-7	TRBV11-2	ASSLGLAGGRSYEQY
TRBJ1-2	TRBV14	ASSRLQGWANYGYT
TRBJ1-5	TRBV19	ASRYGWGDQPQH
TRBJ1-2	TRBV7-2	ASSPLGQNYGGYT
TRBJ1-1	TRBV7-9	ASSLRQGGSFDTEAF
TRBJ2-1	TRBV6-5	ASSSGRNNEQF
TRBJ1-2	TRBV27	ASSLDRGGRYGYT
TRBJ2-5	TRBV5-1	ASSRTVNRGEETQY
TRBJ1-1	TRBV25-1	ASKGGEVGAF
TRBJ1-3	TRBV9	ASSVGQGGNTIY
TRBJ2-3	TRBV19	ASRGGATDTQY
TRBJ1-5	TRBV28	ASSRTGGFQGQPQH
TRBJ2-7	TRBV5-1	ASSMGPGQDYEQY
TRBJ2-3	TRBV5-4	ASSLQGGADTQY
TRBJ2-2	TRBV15	ATSRLGTGGRSGELF
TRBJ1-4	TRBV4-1	ASKNLRPTNEKLF
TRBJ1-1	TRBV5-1	ASSLDQASTNTEAF
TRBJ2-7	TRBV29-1	SVGSSSYEQY
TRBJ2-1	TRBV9	ASSVDSGGWNEQF